Following are 20 T cell receptor beta chains from one sample sequenced in a study of spatial heterogeneity in lung cancer. Time point reported: sample taken at primary tumor resection. Material for sequencing was whole RNA from tumor, nontumor lung or frozen PBMC, left unsorted. TCRdb reprocessed the 5' RACE reads with MiXCR, giving one entry per CDR3 protein. The sample has 77,000 or so distinct CDR3 sequences, approximately 20% seen once. This specimen consisted of PBMCs, obtained at surgery. The receptor source for this set is a male donor with early-stage non-small cell lung cancer.

This clonotype was counted a few times. The chain has TRBV30 and TRBJ2-3; 7 positions agree with TRBD2. Trimming cost V 2 bases and J 6 bases; bases outside gene matches: 11. The CDR3 spans 15 residues. Germline V CDR1 and CDR2: GTSNPN, SVGIG (reference sequence). The CDR3 DNA is TGTGCCTGGAGTCCAATGGGAGGGCCGATTGATACGCAGTATTTT. Protein: CAWSPMGGPIDTQYF.

The rearrangement links TRBV11-3 to TRBJ2-6; D gene ambiguous. CDR1 and CDR2 from the germline V gene are SGHNT and YENEEA. The V gene lost 7 bases and the J gene lost 1 base, with 8 bases spanning the gap. This CDR3 comprises 14 residues. CDR3 in DNA: TGTGCCAGCACTCAGGAATCTGGGGCCAACGTCCTGACTTTC. Encoded protein: CASTQESGANVLTF.

V and J are TRBV20-1 and TRBJ2-4, with 9 bases fitting TRBD1. The CDR3 contains 13 residues. Unmatched junction bases numbered 8, after V lost 6 bases and J lost 8 bases. Germline V gene sequence: CDR1 DFQATT, CDR2 SNEGSKA (reference sequence). This CDR3 reads CSAHRDRVDIQYF. The CDR3 DNA reads TGCAGTGCCCACCGGGACAGGGTTGACATTCAGTACTTC.

This chain connects TRBV11-3 to TRBJ1-1; 9 bases fit TRBD1. The CDR3 is 11 amino acids. V lost 5 bases and J lost 11; bases outside the gene matches: 3. The V gene's germline CDR1 is SGHNT and CDR2 YENEEA. CDR3 sequence: CASSPGQGAFF. For the CDR3, the DNA is TGTGCCAGCAGCCCCGGACAGGGGGCTTTCTTT.

J is TRBJ2-7 and V is TRBV20-1, with a possible D match to TRBD1 (6 bases). The CDR3 spans 13 residues. Germline CDR1 reads DFQATT; CDR2 reads SNEGSKA (reference sequence). V shed 5 bases and J shed 2 bases, with 13 bases lying between them. The CDR3 DNA follows: TGCAGTGCTTTACAGGGTATTACCTACGAGCAGTACTTC. Its protein is CSALQGITYEQYF.

This clonotype has a handful of counts. The rearrangement links TRBV7-2 to TRBJ2-3, with unresolved D. CDR1 is SGHTA, CDR2 FQGNSA, per germline. The V gene lost 2 bases and the J gene lost 0 bases, with 12 bases spanning the gap. This CDR3 is 16 amino acids long. CDR3 bases: TGTGCCAGCAGCTTACTTGGGCTAGGAAGCACAGATACGCAGTATTTT. As protein: CASSLLGLGSTDTQYF.

The gene calls are TRBV7-3 and TRBJ2-5; D might be TRBD1 (6 bases). V lost 5 bases to trimming and J lost 5 bases, with 12 bases between them. The CDR3 runs to 13 residues. Looked up from germline, CDR1 is SGHTA and CDR2 is FQGTGA. CDR3: CASSTGQGETQYF. CDR3 DNA sequence: TGTGCCAGCAGCACGGGACAAGGGGAGACCCAGTACTTC. The entire variable domain, with the rest obtained from reference TRBV7-3 and TRBJ2-5, is as follows: GAGVSQTPSNKVTEKGKYVELRCDPISGHTALYWYRQSLGQGPEFLIYFQGTGAADDSGLPNDRFFAVRPEGSVSTLKIQRTERGDSAVYLCASSTGQGETQYFGPGTRLLVL.

This clonotype appeared a single time. V and J are TRBV5-6 and TRBJ2-3; tentatively, D is TRBD2 (6 bases). This CDR3 contains 14 residues. The V and J ends lost 0 bases and 4 bases respectively, with 9 bases between them. Germline CDR1 and CDR2: SGHDT and YYEEEE. CDR3 residues: CASSLGAGSDTQYF. CDR3 DNA sequence: TGTGCCAGCAGCTTGGGGGCGGGGTCAGATACGCAGTATTTT. Combining the CDR3 with reference TRBV5-6 and TRBJ2-3 gives the whole variable domain DAGVTQSPTHLIKTRGQQVTLRCSPKSGHDTVSWYQQALGQGPQFIFQYYEEEERQRGNFPDRFSGHQFPNYSSELNVNALLLGDSALYLCASSLGAGSDTQYFGPGTRLTVL.

This clonotype was seen only a few times. This chain uses TRBV19 with TRBJ2-6; D is unclear. The CDR3 has 16 residues. The germline V and J ends were trimmed by 6 bases and 0 bases, with 12 bases remaining between them. Germline-derived CDR1 and CDR2 are LNHDA and SQIVND (reference sequence). CDR3 loop: CASRPSSSSGANVLTF. DNA for the CDR3: TGTGCCAGTAGACCGAGTAGTAGCTCTGGGGCCAACGTCCTGACTTTC.

The chain combines TRBV29-1 with TRBJ2-3; D is uncertain. This CDR3 contains 11 residues. Germline V gene data show CDR1 as SQVTM and CDR2 as ANQGSEA. Trimming cost V 1 base and J 6 bases, with 5 bases left between them. CDR3 sequence (DNA): TGCAGCGTTGAAGGAGTGGATACGCAGTATTTT. It codes for CSVEGVDTQYF.

This sequence joins TRBV19 and TRBJ2-5; TRBD1 matches 10 bases. CDR1 LNHDA and CDR2 SQIVND come from the germline V gene (reference sequence). The CDR3 length is 13 residues. The V and J ends lost 9 bases and 6 bases, in that order; junction bases with no gene match: 7. As DNA, the CDR3 is TGTGCCAGATCCCCGGGACAGGGGAAGACCCAGTACTTC. Translating it yields CARSPGQGKTQYF.

The chain combines TRBV18 with TRBJ1-1, with D tentatively TRBD1 (6 bases). V dropped 6 bases and J dropped 8 bases, with 16 bases sitting between them. Germline V gene data show CDR1 as KGHSH and CDR2 as LQKENI. CDR3 size: 13 residues. The CDR3 DNA is TGTGCCAGCTCCCAGACAGGCATCAAAGAAGCTTTCTTT. This encodes CASSQTGIKEAFF.

With regard to this clonotype: This sequence may be a read error, since a much larger clone differs from it by one base. This sequence joins TRBV7-2 and TRBJ1-6; D not certain. The CDR3 has 13 amino acids. From germline, CDR1 is SGHTA and CDR2 FQGNSA. CDR3 in DNA: TGTGCCAGCAGCTTAGCGAGTACCTCACCCCCCCACTTT. Translation gives CASSLASTSPPHF.

V and J are TRBV10-3 and TRBJ1-5; 9 positions agree with TRBD1. Germline V lookup: CDR1 ENHRY, CDR2 SYGVKD. The V and J ends lost 6 bases and 0 bases, in that order; junction bases with no gene match: 12. The CDR3 covers 18 residues. In DNA, the CDR3 is TGTGCCATCAGGCCCCGGGACAGGGACCTTAATAGCAATCAGCCCCAGCATTTT. Protein sequence: CAIRPRDRDLNSNQPQHF.

The gene calls are TRBV2 and TRBJ1-4; 7 bases match TRBD1. Germline V gives CDR1 SNHLY, CDR2 FYNNEI. V lost 6 bases to trimming and J lost 7 bases; unmatched junction nucleotides: 8. The CDR3 contains 14 residues. CDR3 amino acids: CASRLLGQLEKLFF. The CDR3 DNA sequence: TGTGCCAGCAGGCTACTGGGACAGCTTGAAAAACTGTTTTTT.

This clonotype was detected a few times. The chain combines TRBV20-1 with TRBJ1-1; possibly TRBD1 for D (5 bases). This CDR3 contains 11 residues. Germline lookup yields CDR1 DFQATT and CDR2 SNEGSKA (reference sequence). Between the trimmed V and J ends, which lost 1 base and 6 bases, there was a span of 6 bases. This CDR3 is CSARGGAEAFF. The CDR3 DNA reads TGCAGTGCTAGAGGGGGCGCTGAAGCTTTCTTT.

The chain links TRBV5-1 to TRBJ1-3; no definite D call. This CDR3 comprises 15 residues. Germline V gene lookup returns CDR1 SGHRS and CDR2 YFSETQ. V gave up 0 bases and J gave up 0 bases, with 7 bases separating them. CDR3 amino acids: CASSLAPHSGNTIYF. The DNA for the CDR3 is TGCGCCAGCAGCTTGGCTCCACACTCTGGAAACACCATATATTTT. The full variable domain, its missing parts supplied by reference TRBV5-1 and TRBJ1-3, is KAGVTQTPRYLIKTRGQQVTLSCSPISGHRSVSWYQQTPGQGLQFLFEYFSETQRNKGNFPGRFSGRQFSNSRSEMNVSTLELGDSALYLCASSLAPHSGNTIYFGEGSWLTVV.

The rearrangement links TRBV28 to TRBJ2-7, with 9 nucleotides matching TRBD1. The CDR3 is 14 residues long. J lost 3 bases, V lost 6 bases, and 6 bases had no gene match. From germline, CDR1 is MDHEN and CDR2 SYDVKM. CDR3 amino acids: CASRPGTGFYEQYF. CDR3 sequence (DNA): TGTGCCAGCAGACCCGGGACAGGGTTCTACGAGCAGTACTTC.

In this sample, this clonotype turned up a few times. V usage is TRBV3-1 and J usage is TRBJ1-3; 8 nucleotides agree with TRBD1. V lost 1 base to trimming and J lost 0 bases; unmatched junction nucleotides: 2. This CDR3 region has 16 residues. Per germline, CDR1 LGHDT and CDR2 YNNKEL (reference sequence). The CDR3 loop is CASSQAGTGSGNTIYF. The CDR3 DNA follows: TGTGCCAGCAGCCAAGCCGGGACAGGCTCTGGAAACACCATATATTTT.

A few counts support this clonotype. The chain carries TRBV18 and TRBJ2-7, with D maybe TRBD2 (5 bases). Trimming stripped 0 bases from V and 5 bases from J, with 11 bases between. CDR3 length: 14 amino acids. Germline CDR1 is KGHSH and CDR2 is LQKENI. The CDR3 loop reads CASSPPTGSNEQYF. The DNA for the CDR3 is TGTGCCAGCTCACCACCGACGGGAAGTAACGAGCAGTACTTC.